A selection of T cell receptor beta chains follows, all from one sample in a study of cytomegalovirus exposure and HLA in healthy donors. Profiled with immunoSEQ multiplex PCR; TCRdb holds only in-frame clones, not every one. The profile shows approximately 90,000 clones, 7.5% to 8.5% of them singletons. Material for sequencing was PBMCs. The receptors derive from a man in his fifties in good health and CMV-seronegative. CDR3s include the opening cysteine and the closing phenylalanine or tryptophan.

V gene,CDR3 protein
TRBV14,CASSLQGVDTQYF
TRBV7-8,CASSFLTGSTDTQYF
TRBV29-1,CSVVVREVYNEQFF
TRBV19,CASSIDRTYEQYF
TRBV27,CASSFYGTSGRPAYEQYF
TRBV27,CASSPLGQLRGEQYF
TRBV9,CASSVDPGNQPQHF
TRBV18,CASSPLRSAGGPRYEQYF
TRBV5-1,CASSPSGGLTSNQPQHF
TRBV9,CASSVGGGRGNVNEQFF
TRBV14,CASSQDGLGADTF
TRBV6-5,CASRRTRKNPYEQYF
TRBV6-6,CASSYSGGWQYF
TRBV2,CASSVGGYEQYF
TRBV5-1,CASSFGDSSNQPQHF
TRBV11-1,CASSLGRFFDEQYF
TRBV2,CASSEGLAVIYEQYF
TRBV10-3,CAISNNRGGEKLFF